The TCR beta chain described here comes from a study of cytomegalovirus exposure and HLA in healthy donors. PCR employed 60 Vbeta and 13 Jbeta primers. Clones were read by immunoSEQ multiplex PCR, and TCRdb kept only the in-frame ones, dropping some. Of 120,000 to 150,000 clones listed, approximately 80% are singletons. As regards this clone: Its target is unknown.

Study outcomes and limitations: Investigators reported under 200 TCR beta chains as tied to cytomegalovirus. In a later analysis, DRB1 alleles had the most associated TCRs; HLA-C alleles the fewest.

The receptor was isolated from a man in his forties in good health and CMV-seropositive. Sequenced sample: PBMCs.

Written as DNA, the CDR3 is TGTGCCAGCAGCCAGGGACAGGGGATCGGGACAGATACGCAGTATTTT. Its protein product is CASSQGQGIGTDTQYF. This chain connects TRBV5-4 to TRBJ2-3, with 10 bases matching TRBD1. The ends lost 4 bases at V and 3 bases at J; junction bases unmatched: 8. The CDR3 consists of 16 residues. Germline lookup yields CDR1 SGHNT and CDR2 YYREEE (reference sequence).